This TCR beta chain was profiled in a study of blood T cell repertoires in COVID-19. The overall study: Both acute and convalescent COVID-19 samples were obtained from the United States, Italy and Spain.

Profiling relied on immunoSEQ multiplex PCR, and the TCRdb table lists in-frame clones only, not all of them. The sample lists fewer than 200,000 clones; 80% to 85% were seen once. Germline assignment: CDR1 SGHTA and CDR2 FQGNSA. The V gene lost 2 bases and the J gene lost 7 bases, with 9 bases spanning the gap. The CDR3 spans 14 residues. This chain connects TRBV7-2 to TRBJ1-6; no reliable D call. This TCR came from a man aged 65 to 79 with active or convalescent COVID-19. Material for sequencing was peripheral blood. The CDR3 DNA sequence: TGTGCCAGCAGCTTAAATACGGTCAATTCACCCCTCCACTTT. Translating gives CASSLNTVNSPLHF.